This passage covers 32 T cell receptor beta chains from one sample sequenced in a study of cytomegalovirus exposure and HLA in healthy donors. This PCR relied on a set of 60 Vbeta primers and 13 Jbeta primers. The repertoire was sequenced with immunoSEQ multiplex PCR; TCRdb's copy has only in-frame clones and lacks some. In the table there are about 160,000 clones, 70% to 80% of which are singletons. The material sequenced was PBMCs. The receptors stem from a man between 35 and 55 years old in good health and CMV-seropositive.

The CDR3 is CASSSTSGSNEQYF. The CDR3, as DNA: TGTGCCAGCAGCTCCACTAGCGGGAGCAACGAGCAGTACTTC. The chain carries TRBV5-6 and TRBJ2-5; 11 bases are a match to TRBD2. The J call may be incorrect, as the DNA end agrees better with TRBJ2-7. This CDR3 region has 14 residues. Germline V gene lookup returns CDR1 SGHDT and CDR2 YYEEEE.

The chain is built from TRBV7-2 and TRBJ2-1, with 11 bases matching TRBD2. CDR3 length equals 16 residues. The junction had 9 bases not matched to a gene; V was cut back by 6 bases and J by 5 bases. Per the germline V gene, CDR1 is SGHTA and CDR2 is FQGNSA. In nucleotides, the CDR3 is TGTGCCAGCAGACCAACCGGGACTAGCGGTAACAATGAGCAGTTCTTC. It is translated as CASRPTGTSGNNEQFF.

The chain uses TRBV7-6 and TRBJ2-7; D remains unclear. The V gene's germline CDR1 is SGHVS and CDR2 FNYEAQ. The V end was cut by 1 base, the J end by 5 bases, with 9 bases between. The CDR3 is made up of 13 amino acids. The DNA for the CDR3 is TGTGCCAGCAGCTTAGTCTCGACTCACGAGCAGTACTTC. Amino acids: CASSLVSTHEQYF.

The chain joins TRBV19 to TRBJ1-1, with 9 bases lining up with TRBD1. The CDR3 totals 15 residues. V trimming: 4 bases; J trimming: 2 bases; junction bases outside the gene matches: 5. Per the germline V gene, CDR1 is LNHDA and CDR2 is SQIVND (reference sequence). The CDR3 DNA is TGTGCCAGTAGTACCCGGGACAGGGCTAACACTGAAGCTTTCTTT. Translated: CASSTRDRANTEAFF.

The chain recombines TRBV28 with TRBJ1-2, with 11 bases lining up with TRBD1. The germline CDR1 and CDR2 sequences are MDHEN and SYDVKM. V lost 8 bases to trimming and J lost 4 bases; unmatched junction nucleotides: 9. The CDR3 runs to 15 residues. The CDR3 bases are TGTGCCAGCTCCCGGACAGGGGGCGGTAGCTATGGCTACACCTTC. This gives the protein CASSRTGGGSYGYTF.

The V gene is TRBV28, the J gene TRBJ2-3, with 8 bases fitting TRBD2. Trimming removed 2 bases from V and 4 bases from J; junction bases left unmatched: 2. CDR1 MDHEN and CDR2 SYDVKM come from the germline V gene. The CDR3 extends over 14 amino acids. The CDR3 nucleotides read TGTGCCAGCAGTTTAGCGGGAGGTGCAGATACGCAGTATTTT. It encodes CASSLAGGADTQYF.

The rearrangement links TRBV28 to TRBJ2-7, with 7 bases lining up with TRBD2. The CDR3 is 17 amino acids. Germline V gene lookup returns CDR1 MDHEN and CDR2 SYDVKM. J lost 0 bases, V lost 5 bases, and 13 bases had no gene match. Here the CDR3 DNA reads TGTGCCAGCAGTCTGACCCCTAGCGGAGCTGCCTCCTACGAGCAGTACTTC. Residues: CASSLTPSGAASYEQYF.

The genes are TRBV7-8 and TRBJ1-2; unclear D gene. Germline CDR1 is SGHVS and CDR2 is FQNEAQ. Trimming left V 1 base short and J 3 bases short, with 12 bases between. The CDR3 contains 15 residues. DNA of the CDR3: TGTGCCAGCAGCTTAGATCGGAGTTCCTACTATGGCTACACCTTC. Residues: CASSLDRSSYYGYTF.

The chain links TRBV4-2 to TRBJ1-2; 10 nucleotides line up with TRBD1. V lost 0 bases, J lost 7 bases, and 8 bases stayed unmatched. Germline assignment: CDR1 LGHNA and CDR2 YNFKEQ. The CDR3 is 16 residues long. The CDR3 DNA is TGTGCCAGCAGCCAAGACTCGGGACAGGGGAGGGGTGGCTACACCTTC. It encodes CASSQDSGQGRGGYTF.

The rearrangement uses TRBV19 and TRBJ2-7, with TRBD2 matching 9 bases. Per germline, CDR1 LNHDA and CDR2 SQIVND (reference sequence). With 6 bases clipped from V and 2 bases from J, the junction kept 11 bases outside the gene matches. The CDR3 is 16 amino acids. CDR3 nucleotide sequence: TGTGCCAGTAGCCGCGGGGGGGCAGGGTTGACCTACGAGCAGTACTTC. It codes for CASSRGGAGLTYEQYF. Supplemented by reference TRBV19 and TRBJ2-7, the full variable domain reads DGGITQSPKYLFRKEGQNVTLSCEQNLNHDAMYWYRQDPGQGLRLIYYSQIVNDFQKGDIAEGYSVSREKKESFPLTVTSAQKNPTAFYLCASSRGGAGLTYEQYFGPGTRLTVT.

This rearrangement joins TRBV5-4 to TRBJ2-5, with 11 bases fitting TRBD1. Germline trimming cut 2 bases from V and 5 bases from J; bases unmatched to any gene: 5. The CDR3 covers 15 residues. Germline V CDR1 and CDR2: SGHNT, YYREEE (reference sequence). CDR3 bases: TGTGCCAGCAGCTTCGGGACAGGGGGGAGGGAGACCCAGTACTTC. Translation gives CASSFGTGGRETQYF.

The chain is built from TRBV19 and TRBJ2-1; the D gene is possibly TRBD2 (5 bases). Germline values: CDR1 LNHDA, CDR2 SQIVND (reference sequence). The CDR3 extends over 14 amino acids. V was clipped by 3 bases and J by 8 bases, with 14 bases between them. The CDR3 nucleotides are TGTGCCAGTAGTATCGGTCTACCCGGGGATGAGCAGTTCTTC. Encoded protein: CASSIGLPGDEQFF.

The chain uses TRBV18 and TRBJ1-5; 7 bases match TRBD1. The V gene's germline CDR1 is KGHSH and CDR2 LQKENI. V was pared by 6 bases and J by 11 bases, with 10 bases of the junction left unmatched. This CDR3 has 13 amino acids. The CDR3 protein is CASSPGTEATQHF. As DNA, the CDR3 is TGTGCCAGCTCGCCCGGGACAGAGGCGACCCAGCATTTT.

J is TRBJ2-7 and V is TRBV7-2; D call uncertain. V dropped 1 base and J dropped 2 bases, with 6 bases sitting between them. The CDR3 is 13 amino acids. Germline CDR1 SGHTA, CDR2 FQGNSA. DNA for the CDR3: TGTGCCAGCAGCTTAGGAGGTCCCTACGAGCAGTACTTC. Amino acids: CASSLGGPYEQYF.

The CDR3 DNA reads as TGTGCCATCGGACAGTCGAACACTGAAGCTTTCTTT. This sequence encodes CAIGQSNTEAFF. V gene TRBV10-3 combines with J gene TRBJ1-1; D may be TRBD1 (6 bases). V lost 8 bases to trimming and J lost 1 base, with 8 bases between them. The germline CDR1 and CDR2 sequences are ENHRY and SYGVKD. The CDR3 sequence is 12 residues long.

The chain recombines TRBV10-3 with TRBJ2-2; D unresolved. Germline values: CDR1 ENHRY, CDR2 SYGVKD. V lost 4 bases and J lost 4, with 7 bases in between. The CDR3 is 13 residues long. CDR3 bases: TGTGCCATCAGTGGAATCAGCACCGGGGAGCTGTTTTTT. Translating it yields CAISGISTGELFF.

The chain has TRBV5-1 and TRBJ1-4; 7 bases are shared with TRBD1. The trim removed 0 bases at V and 5 bases at J, leaving 1 base unmatched. Per the germline V gene, CDR1 is SGHRS and CDR2 is YFSETQ. The CDR3 sequence is 14 residues long. In DNA, the CDR3 is TGCGCCAGCAGCTTGGAGGGGGCAAATGAAAAACTGTTTTTT. Translated, it gives CASSLEGANEKLFF.

This chain uses TRBV29-1 with TRBJ1-1; the D gene is possibly TRBD1 (6 bases). The germline V gene has CDR1 SQVTM and CDR2 ANQGSEA. The CDR3 has 13 amino acids. With 6 bases removed from V and 0 bases from J, the gap between germline ends came to 11 bases. The CDR3 is CSVPGHLNTEAFF. In DNA, the CDR3 is TGCAGCGTGCCGGGACATCTGAACACTGAAGCTTTCTTT.

This chain uses TRBV5-4 with TRBJ2-1; 10 bases are a match to TRBD2. This CDR3 spans 15 amino acids. The V gene's germline CDR1 is SGHNT and CDR2 YYREEE (reference sequence). Germline trimming cut 3 bases from V and 7 bases from J; bases unmatched to any gene: 7. The DNA for the CDR3 is TGTGCCAGCAGCTCAGCGGGAGGGCAAGGGAATGAGCAGTTCTTC. Its protein product is CASSSAGGQGNEQFF. The complete variable domain, with remaining parts taken from reference TRBV5-4 and TRBJ2-1, reads ETGVTQSPTHLIKTRGQQVTLRCSSQSGHNTVSWYQQALGQGPQFIFQYYREEENGRGNFPPRFSGLQFPNYSSELNVNALELDDSALYLCASSSAGGQGNEQFFGPGTRLTVL.

The rearrangement uses TRBV28 and TRBJ1-3; D gene uncertain. V was cut by 6 bases and J by 0 bases, with 15 bases left in between. This CDR3 region has 16 residues. Germline loops: CDR1 MDHEN, CDR2 SYDVKM. CDR3 nucleotide sequence: TGTGCCAGCAGCTCCACCGGGTCCTACTCTGGAAACACCATATATTTT. This codes for CASSSTGSYSGNTIYF.

The chain is built from TRBV5-4 and TRBJ2-7, with 7 bases identical to TRBD1. Looked up from germline, CDR1 is SGHNT and CDR2 is YYREEE (reference sequence). The V and J ends lost 0 bases and 2 bases, in that order; junction bases with no gene match: 2. This CDR3 spans 14 amino acids. CDR3 in amino acids: CASSLDRGPYEQYF. CDR3 sequence (DNA): TGTGCCAGCAGCTTGGACAGGGGCCCCTACGAGCAGTACTTC.

This chain links TRBV29-1 with TRBJ1-1; the D gene is possibly TRBD1 (5 bases). V lost 5 bases to trimming and J lost 2 bases, with 15 bases between them. The CDR3 sequence is 14 residues long. The germline V gene encodes CDR1 SQVTM and CDR2 ANQGSEA. CDR3 in amino acids: CSVRGGTGNTEAFF. In nucleotides, the CDR3 is TGCAGCGTTAGAGGAGGGACGGGTAACACTGAAGCTTTCTTT.

This chain connects TRBV2 to TRBJ2-5; 9 bases line up with TRBD1. The DNA end lines up better with TRBJ2-7; the J call may be wrong. The CDR3 covers 14 residues. Germline CDR1 is SNHLY and CDR2 is FYNNEI. This CDR3 reads CASSGSTGGYEQYF. The CDR3, as DNA: TGTGCCAGCAGTGGATCGACAGGGGGGTACGAGCAGTACTTC.

The sample holds a few counts of this clone. This chain links TRBV5-1 with TRBJ2-5, with 7 bases matching TRBD1. With 2 bases clipped from V and 11 bases from J, the junction kept 15 bases outside the gene matches. CDR1 is SGHRS and CDR2 is YFSETQ in the germline V gene. The CDR3 runs to 15 residues. CDR3 in amino acids: CASSFGTATAREQYF. The CDR3 nucleotides are TGCGCCAGCAGCTTCGGGACAGCGACGGCGAGGGAGCAGTACTTC. The full variable domain, completed using reference TRBV5-1 and TRBJ2-5, is KAGVTQTPRYLIKTRGQQVTLSCSPISGHRSVSWYQQTPGQGLQFLFEYFSETQRNKGNFPGRFSGRQFSNSRSEMNVSTLELGDSALYLCASSFGTATAREQYFGPGTRLLVL.

The V and J genes are TRBV18 and TRBJ2-7; 9 bases fit TRBD2. The CDR3 has 14 amino acids. CDR1 and CDR2 from the germline V gene are KGHSH and LQKENI. J gave up 6 bases and V 3 bases, and 6 bases lay outside the gene matches. The CDR3 here is CASSPIAGESEQYF. CDR3 nucleotides: TGTGCCAGCTCACCTATAGCGGGAGAAAGCGAGCAGTACTTC.

This clone was seen a few times. The chain is built from TRBV25-1 and TRBJ1-1, with no clear D. This CDR3 spans 12 amino acids. V dropped 3 bases and J dropped 0 bases, with 2 bases sitting between them. Germline CDR1 is MGHDK and CDR2 is SYGVNS. CDR3 loop: CASSDLNTEAFF. DNA for the CDR3: TGTGCCAGCAGTGACTTGAACACTGAAGCTTTCTTT.

The gene calls are TRBV5-1 and TRBJ1-1; 9 nucleotides align to TRBD1. This CDR3 comprises 12 residues. CDR1 SGHRS and CDR2 YFSETQ come from the germline V gene. V trimming: 4 bases; J trimming: 6 bases; junction bases outside the gene matches: 1. The CDR3 loop is CASSGTGSEAFF. The DNA of the CDR3 is TGCGCCAGCAGCGGGACAGGGTCTGAAGCTTTCTTT.

This clone was counted a few times. The chain employs TRBV6-5 and TRBJ1-4, with D tentatively TRBD1 (5 bases). This CDR3 is 15 amino acids long. The germline CDR1 and CDR2 sequences are MNHEY and SVGAGI. Trimming cost V 0 bases and J 6 bases, with 11 bases left between them. The CDR3 DNA is TGTGCCAGCAGTTACTCGGGGGACTGGGATGAAAAACTGTTTTTT. This encodes CASSYSGDWDEKLFF.

Here the CDR3 DNA reads TGTGCCAGCAGCGTAGTGGTATGGGGGACACTCTCTGGAAACACCATATATTTT. Translating it yields CASSVVVWGTLSGNTIYF. The chain joins TRBV9 to TRBJ1-3; D is possibly TRBD1 (6 bases). V was trimmed by 0 bases and J by 0 bases, leaving 16 bases between them. CDR3 length equals 18 residues. Germline assignment: CDR1 SGDLS and CDR2 YYNGEE.

V gene TRBV19 combines with J gene TRBJ2-3; 11 positions agree with TRBD2. J gave up 0 bases and V 8 bases, and 10 bases lay outside the gene matches. Germline V gene sequence: CDR1 LNHDA, CDR2 SQIVND (reference sequence). The CDR3 loop spans 17 amino acids. The CDR3 DNA reads as TGTGCCAGTCAAGAGTCTAGCGGGAGGATTAGCACAGATACGCAGTATTTT. Its protein is CASQESSGRISTDTQYF.

Written as DNA, the CDR3 is TGCAGCGTAGGGACAGGGGGCGCAGGTGGCTACACCTTC. Its protein is CSVGTGGAGGYTF. V gene TRBV29-1 combines with J gene TRBJ1-2; 12 bases are a match to TRBD1. The CDR3 runs to 13 residues. Germline trimming cut 6 bases from V and 7 bases from J; bases unmatched to any gene: 6. CDR1 and CDR2 (germline): SQVTM, ANQGSEA.

The chain employs TRBV9 and TRBJ2-1, with D possibly TRBD1 on 6 matching bases. The CDR3 totals 15 residues. Germline V gene sequence: CDR1 SGDLS, CDR2 YYNGEE. The germline V and J ends were trimmed by 3 bases and 4 bases, with 14 bases remaining between them. CDR3 DNA sequence: TGTGCCAGCAGCGCGGAAGGACAGATTTACAATGAGCAGTTCTTC. It specifies CASSAEGQIYNEQFF.